One and the same sample provided the 15 T cell receptor beta chains below, sequenced in a study of shared clonotypes between healthy human individuals. Sequenced by immunoSEQ multiplex PCR; TCRdb stores in-frame clones only, minus some. The table has approximately 2,000,000 clones, under 95% seen once. The sequencing sample was made of naive CD4+ T cells from PBMCs. Subset in this sample: CD45RA+ positively selected. Receptors were obtained from a man aged 18 to 29 in good health. Some clones in this sample may be carry-over from other donors' samples.

CDR3 coding DNA: TGTGCCTCAACCCCCGGGACAGGCAACATCTATGGCTACACCTTC. Amino acids: CASTPGTGNIYGYTF. The rearrangement joins TRBV10-3 to TRBJ1-2, with 8 nucleotides matching TRBD1. The CDR3 runs to 15 residues. Germline V gene lookup returns CDR1 ENHRY and CDR2 SYGVKD. J lost 4 bases, V lost 11 bases, and 15 bases had no gene match.

The CDR3 DNA is TGTGCCAGCAGCTTCACCCACACGGGAGGCACAGATACGCAGTATTTT. It translates to CASSFTHTGGTDTQYF. The rearrangement links TRBV9 to TRBJ2-3, with TRBD2 as a possible D gene (6 bases). Germline values: CDR1 SGDLS, CDR2 YYNGEE. This CDR3 spans 16 amino acids. V lost 4 bases to trimming and J lost 1 base, with 16 bases between them.

This chain uses TRBV11-2 with TRBJ1-3, with a tentative D call TRBD1 (5 bases). The V gene's germline CDR1 is SGHAT and CDR2 FQNNGV. The length of the CDR3 is 15 residues. V dropped 6 bases and J dropped 4 bases, with 16 bases sitting between them. The CDR3 bases are TGTGCCAGCAGGGCTAGCGGGGGAGGCGGAAACACCATATATTTT. As protein: CASRASGGGGNTIYF.

The chain recombines TRBV30 with TRBJ2-1; TRBD2 matches at 7 bases. This CDR3 has 17 amino acids. Germline CDR1 GTSNPN, CDR2 SVGIG (reference sequence). The trim removed 1 base at V and 8 bases at J, leaving 17 bases unmatched. CDR3 sequence (DNA): TGTGCCTGGAGTGGTCTTAGGTTCGGGAGGATTGTTGATGAGCAGTTCTTC. Translating it yields CAWSGLRFGRIVDEQFF. The full variable domain, rest sourced from reference TRBV30 and TRBJ2-1, is SQTIHQWPATLVQPVGSPLSLECTVEGTSNPNLYWYRQAAGRGLQLLFYSVGIGQISSEVPQNLSASRPQDRQFILSSKKLLLSDSGFYLCAWSGLRFGRIVDEQFFGPGTRLTVL.

The V gene is TRBV6-5, the J gene TRBJ2-3; 9 bases line up with TRBD1. The trim removed 2 bases at V and 3 bases at J, leaving 3 bases unmatched. The CDR3 spans 15 residues. The germline gives CDR1 MNHEY, CDR2 SVGAGI. CDR3 bases: TGTGCCAGCAGTTACGGGACAGGGAGTACAGATACGCAGTATTTT. Encoded protein: CASSYGTGSTDTQYF.

The rearrangement joins TRBV19 to TRBJ2-1, with a possible D match to TRBD2 (5 bases). The germline gives CDR1 LNHDA, CDR2 SQIVND (reference sequence). The CDR3 has 12 residues. Between the trimmed V and J ends, which lost 2 bases and 10 bases, there was a span of 9 bases. DNA of the CDR3: TGTGCCAGTAGTATACGAGCGGACGAGCAGTTCTTC. Translation: CASSIRADEQFF.

The chain uses TRBV7-3 and TRBJ2-1, with 10 bases fitting TRBD2. The V segment lost 5 bases and the J segment 3 bases; nucleotides outside the gene matches: 4. CDR3 length: 15 amino acids. Germline CDR1 SGHTA, CDR2 FQGTGA. This CDR3 reads CASSPSGSIYNEQFF. CDR3 coding DNA: TGTGCCAGCAGCCCTAGCGGGAGCATCTACAATGAGCAGTTCTTC.

This chain connects TRBV19 to TRBJ1-2; TRBD1 matches 9 bases. Germline trimming cut 3 bases from V and 0 bases from J; bases unmatched to any gene: 5. CDR1 is LNHDA and CDR2 is SQIVND in the germline V gene (reference sequence). This CDR3 is 16 amino acids long. The CDR3, as DNA: TGTGCCAGTAGTATCGCGACAGGGGGGACTAACTATGGCTACACCTTC. This encodes CASSIATGGTNYGYTF.

The genes are TRBV29-1 and TRBJ1-5; D gene unclear. Per germline, CDR1 SQVTM and CDR2 ANQGSEA. V was pared by 4 bases and J by 5 bases, with 12 bases between. The CDR3 spans 13 residues. The CDR3 spells CSVAGDLDQPQHF. In nucleotides, the CDR3 is TGCAGCGTTGCCGGGGATTTGGATCAGCCCCAGCATTTT.

V is TRBV28 and J is TRBJ1-2; weak D call: TRBD1 (5 bases). Trimming took off 6 bases at V and 6 bases at J, with 14 bases between the two ends. Germline V CDR1 and CDR2: MDHEN, SYDVKM. The CDR3 length is 13 residues. The CDR3 nucleotides read TGTGCCAGCAGGAGGACCCAGGGCAATGGCTACACCTTC. It encodes CASRRTQGNGYTF.

This rearrangement joins TRBV7-3 to TRBJ2-2, with 7 nucleotides matching TRBD1. J lost 4 bases, V lost 5 bases, and 7 bases had no gene match. Germline V CDR1 and CDR2: SGHTA, FQGTGA. The CDR3 runs 15 residues. The CDR3 spells CASSQNRGGTGELFF. The CDR3 DNA follows: TGTGCCAGCAGCCAGAACAGGGGTGGCACCGGGGAGCTGTTTTTT.

This sequence joins TRBV6-1 and TRBJ1-5; D may be TRBD1 (5 bases). The CDR3 sequence is 15 residues long. V was cut by 6 bases and J by 0 bases, with 12 bases left in between. Per germline, CDR1 MNHNS and CDR2 SASEGT. For the CDR3, the DNA is TGTGCCAGCAGGGGGCAGGTAAATAGCAATCAGCCCCAGCATTTT. Encoded protein: CASRGQVNSNQPQHF.

The CDR3 DNA reads as TGTGCCTGGGCTAGCGGGATAAAGTACGAGCAGTACTTC. Translated: CAWASGIKYEQYF. This rearrangement joins TRBV30 to TRBJ2-7; 9 positions match TRBD2. CDR1 is GTSNPN, CDR2 SVGIG, per germline (reference sequence). V trimming: 5 bases; J trimming: 4 bases; junction bases outside the gene matches: 6. There are 13 residues in the CDR3. The full variable domain, with the rest looked up from reference TRBV30 and TRBJ2-7, is SQTIHQWPATLVQPVGSPLSLECTVEGTSNPNLYWYRQAAGRGLQLLFYSVGIGQISSEVPQNLSASRPQDRQFILSSKKLLLSDSGFYLCAWASGIKYEQYFGPGTRLTVT.

The chain combines TRBV28 with TRBJ1-4; D perhaps matches TRBD1 (6 bases). CDR3 length equals 14 residues. Germline CDR1 and CDR2: MDHEN and SYDVKM. The V and J ends lost 5 bases and 8 bases respectively, with 15 bases between them. The CDR3 nucleotides read TGTGCCAGCAGTCTAACGGACAGCCGCGAAAAACTGTTTTTT. Protein sequence: CASSLTDSREKLFF.

The rearrangement joins TRBV14 to TRBJ2-3; D is possibly TRBD2 (5 bases). The germline V and J ends were trimmed by 1 base and 11 bases, with 13 bases remaining between them. The germline CDR1 and CDR2 sequences are SGHDN and FVKESK. The CDR3 consists of 13 residues. CDR3 loop: CASSQGTGRRQYF. The CDR3 DNA reads TGTGCCAGCAGCCAAGGGACTGGGCGAAGGCAGTATTTT.